The next 32 T cell receptor beta chains were all read from a single sample in a study of beta chain features in type 1 diabetes. General study findings and limits: For Type 1 diabetes patients, all four CD4+ subsets carried TCRB CDR3s that were moderately but significantly shorter.

Reverse transcribing all isolated RNA meant expressed TCRB transcripts were sequenced. Sequenced by immunoSEQ multiplex PCR; TCRdb stores in-frame clones only, minus some. The sample shows roughly 700,000 clones, roughly 13% of them seen only once. Their antigens remain unidentified. Sequencing input: naive CD4+ T cells from blood. These TCRs come from a man younger than 35 with type 1 diabetes.

This clone came up a few times. The chain joins TRBV30 to TRBJ2-3; the match to TRBD1 covers 8 bases. The length of the CDR3 is 13 residues. Germline values: CDR1 GTSNPN, CDR2 SVGIG (reference sequence). Trimming took 5 bases from V and 3 from J; bases not matched to a gene: 4. The CDR3 reads CAWGGQGTDTQYF. The CDR3 DNA follows: TGTGCCTGGGGAGGACAGGGAACAGATACGCAGTATTTT.

The J gene is TRBJ1-1, the V gene TRBV28; D call uncertain. The V gene's germline CDR1 is MDHEN and CDR2 SYDVKM. Deletions cut 7 bases from V and 4 bases from J, with 13 bases between. The CDR3 runs to 13 residues. The DNA for the CDR3 is TGTGCCAGCACCCTAGGTGGTGCCACTGAAGCTTTCTTT. Its translation is CASTLGGATEAFF.

This clone came up a few times. This chain uses TRBV7-9 with TRBJ2-3; the D is unclear. Deletions cut 1 base from V and 0 bases from J, with 5 bases between. The CDR3 is 14 residues long. The germline V gene has CDR1 SEHNR and CDR2 FQNEAQ (reference sequence). The CDR3 DNA follows: TGTGCCAGCAGCTTAGGGTATAGCACAGATACGCAGTATTTT. Protein sequence: CASSLGYSTDTQYF. Full variable domain (missing parts from reference TRBV7-9 and TRBJ2-3): DTGVSQNPRHKITKRGQNVTFRCDPISEHNRLYWYRQTLGQGPEFLTYFQNEAQLEKSRLLSDRFSAERPKGSFSTLEIQRTEQGDSAMYLCASSLGYSTDTQYFGPGTRLTVL.

This clone was detected a few times. The CDR3 DNA follows: TGTGCCAGCAGCCAAGGAGGGTCGGGCTTCGGCTATGGCTACACCTTC. It specifies CASSQGGSGFGYGYTF. The rearrangement joins TRBV4-2 to TRBJ1-2; the D is unclear. V lost 1 base and J lost 4, with 16 bases in between. The germline gives CDR1 LGHNA, CDR2 YNFKEQ. CDR3 length: 16 amino acids.

The V and J genes are TRBV6-5 and TRBJ1-2; D is unclear. Trimming shortened V by 0 bases and J by 2 bases, and 13 bases separated the two germline ends. The germline V gene has CDR1 MNHEY and CDR2 SVGAGI. The CDR3 extends over 16 amino acids. CDR3 in amino acids: CASSYSALRGNYGYTF. CDR3 DNA sequence: TGTGCCAGCAGTTACTCGGCCCTAAGAGGGAACTATGGCTACACCTTC.

The chain has TRBV18 and TRBJ1-4; D ambiguous. CDR1 is KGHSH, CDR2 LQKENI, per germline. V was trimmed by 3 bases and J by 6 bases, leaving 11 bases between them. The length of the CDR3 is 14 residues. Here the CDR3 reads CASSPGWGDEKLFF. The CDR3 coding sequence is TGTGCCAGCTCACCCGGCTGGGGAGATGAAAAACTGTTTTTT.

This clone was recorded a few times. V gene TRBV2 combines with J gene TRBJ2-7; D remains ambiguous. The CDR3 extends over 14 amino acids. The V gene's germline CDR1 is SNHLY and CDR2 FYNNEI. The ends were cut back, 6 bases at V and 0 bases at J, with 12 bases in the middle. The CDR3 sequence is CASSRVGISYEQYF. In nucleotides, the CDR3 is TGTGCCAGCAGCCGAGTTGGGATCTCCTACGAGCAGTACTTC.

The chain employs TRBV5-1 and TRBJ1-6, with D hard to call. CDR3 length: 15 amino acids. Trimming cost V 4 bases and J 6 bases, with 14 bases left between them. The germline V gene has CDR1 SGHRS and CDR2 YFSETQ. The CDR3 here is CASSPGSGPNSPLHF. The CDR3 DNA follows: TGCGCCAGCAGCCCTGGATCAGGACCTAATTCACCCCTCCACTTT.

This clone has just a few counts. DNA for the CDR3: TGTGCCAGCAGCCAGGGATCAGATTTTACTTCACCCCTCCACTTT. It specifies CASSQGSDFTSPLHF. The J gene is TRBJ1-6, the V gene TRBV5-4; D perhaps matches TRBD1 (5 bases). The V end was cut by 4 bases, the J end by 9 bases, with 17 bases between. CDR1 SGHNT and CDR2 YYREEE come from the germline V gene (reference sequence). CDR3 length: 15 residues. The complete variable domain, with remaining parts taken from reference TRBV5-4 and TRBJ1-6, reads ETGVTQSPTHLIKTRGQQVTLRCSSQSGHNTVSWYQQALGQGPQFIFQYYREEENGRGNFPPRFSGLQFPNYSSELNVNALELDDSALYLCASSQGSDFTSPLHFGNGTRLTVT.

This clone was counted only a few times. V usage is TRBV4-1 and J usage is TRBJ2-3, with D possibly being TRBD1 (6 bases). This CDR3 is 15 amino acids long. The germline V gene has CDR1 MGHRA and CDR2 YSYEKL. The V gene lost 0 bases and the J gene lost 2 bases, with 9 bases spanning the gap. This CDR3 is CASSQEDRFTDTQYF. In DNA, the CDR3 is TGCGCCAGCAGCCAAGAAGACAGGTTCACAGATACGCAGTATTTT.

This clone was seen a handful of times. The CDR3: CASSVPLAGVGDTQYF. As DNA, the CDR3 is TGTGCCAGCAGTGTTCCTCTAGCGGGGGTTGGGGATACGCAGTATTTT. The chain recombines TRBV25-1 with TRBJ2-3; 10 positions match TRBD2. The CDR3 has 16 amino acids. The germline gives CDR1 MGHDK, CDR2 SYGVNS. V shed 4 bases, J shed 6 bases, and the junction held 10 bases outside the gene matches.

The chain is built from TRBV10-3 and TRBJ1-1; D is uncertain. CDR3 length equals 12 residues. Germline V gene sequence: CDR1 ENHRY, CDR2 SYGVKD. The germline V and J ends were trimmed by 0 bases and 8 bases, with 7 bases remaining between them. The CDR3 DNA follows: TGTGCCATCAGTGAGTCCGGGTGGGAAGCTTTCTTT. Its protein product is CAISESGWEAFF.

V gene TRBV29-1 combines with J gene TRBJ2-5, with 8 nucleotides matching TRBD2. Germline-derived CDR1 and CDR2 are SQVTM and ANQGSEA. The CDR3 covers 15 residues. V was pared by 1 base and J by 1 base, with 5 bases of the junction left unmatched. Here the CDR3 reads CSVEGSRGGQETQYF. The CDR3 DNA reads as TGCAGCGTTGAAGGTTCACGGGGGGGCCAAGAGACCCAGTACTTC.

In this sample, this clone turned up a few times. The chain has TRBV7-9 and TRBJ1-1, with TRBD1 as a possible D gene (6 bases). V gave up 7 bases and J gave up 1 base, with 10 bases separating them. This CDR3 comprises 13 residues. Germline V gene lookup returns CDR1 SEHNR and CDR2 FQNEAQ (reference sequence). DNA of the CDR3: TGTGCCAGCACGGTAGGGGGGAACACTGAAGCTTTCTTT. It translates to CASTVGGNTEAFF.

This chain connects TRBV5-4 to TRBJ2-5, with 7 bases aligning to TRBD2. This CDR3 has 14 residues. Germline V gene data show CDR1 as SGHNT and CDR2 as YYREEE (reference sequence). Losses at the gene ends were 3 bases for V and 2 bases for J; bases not matched to a gene: 4. CDR3 sequence: CASSSGLVQETQYF. The CDR3 DNA sequence: TGTGCCAGCAGCTCAGGACTAGTGCAAGAGACCCAGTACTTC.

The chain has TRBV27 and TRBJ2-3, with 10 bases matching TRBD1. Germline CDR1 and CDR2: MNHEY and SMNVEV (reference sequence). The CDR3 extends over 16 amino acids. V lost 6 bases to trimming and J lost 4 bases; unmatched junction nucleotides: 10. CDR3 region: CASRPIRDRGPDTQYF. The CDR3 region has the DNA TGTGCCAGCAGACCTATACGGGACAGGGGACCAGATACGCAGTATTTT.

This clone occurred a few times. The rearrangement links TRBV6-5 to TRBJ2-3, with D unclear. Germline-derived CDR1 and CDR2 are MNHEY and SVGAGI. CDR3 length equals 13 residues. The V end was cut by 10 bases, the J end by 2 bases, with 13 bases between. The CDR3 DNA sequence: TGTGCCACCCGGCCGGCTATCACAGATACGCAGTATTTT. Translated, it gives CATRPAITDTQYF.

This clone has just a few counts. The chain has TRBV5-4 and TRBJ2-1, with D possibly matching TRBD2 (6 bases). CDR1 is SGHNT, CDR2 YYREEE, per germline (reference sequence). Trimming left V 0 bases short and J 4 bases short, with 11 bases between. CDR3 size: 15 residues. The CDR3 is CASSLAGGEYNEQFF. CDR3 DNA: TGTGCCAGCAGCTTGGCCGGGGGAGAGTACAATGAGCAGTTCTTC.

V is TRBV7-2 and J is TRBJ2-5; D is undetermined. There are 13 residues in the CDR3. The ends were cut back, 0 bases at V and 5 bases at J, with 7 bases in the middle. Germline assignment: CDR1 SGHTA and CDR2 FQGNSA. The chain's CDR3 is CASSLATRETQYF. The CDR3, as DNA: TGTGCCAGCAGCTTAGCAACCCGTGAGACCCAGTACTTC.

The chain uses TRBV4-2 and TRBJ1-2; D may be TRBD1 (5 bases). The germline V and J ends were trimmed by 1 base and 0 bases, with 9 bases remaining between them. This CDR3 comprises 15 residues. Germline assignment: CDR1 LGHNA and CDR2 YNFKEQ. CDR3 amino acids: CASSQAQGPNYGYTF. The CDR3 DNA follows: TGTGCCAGCAGCCAAGCCCAGGGCCCTAACTATGGCTACACCTTC.

This clone was picked up a small number of times. The V gene is TRBV15, the J gene TRBJ1-4; D unresolved. Germline V lookup: CDR1 LNHNV, CDR2 YYDKDF (reference sequence). The V end lost 3 bases, the J end lost 5 bases, and 16 bases lay between the germline ends. The CDR3 has 16 residues. CDR3 bases: TGTGCCACCAGCAGGCCCCCGAATGAGATAAATGAAAAACTGTTTTTT. Protein product: CATSRPPNEINEKLFF.

This clone was seen only a few times. V usage is TRBV4-1 and J usage is TRBJ2-5; 10 positions agree with TRBD2. V shed 1 base and J 5 bases; nucleotides not matched to a gene: 7. The CDR3 is 16 amino acids. CDR1 and CDR2 from the germline V gene are MGHRA and YSYEKL. The CDR3 sequence is CASSQGPLAGVETQYF. In DNA, the CDR3 is TGCGCCAGCAGCCAAGGTCCCCTAGCGGGGGTTGAGACCCAGTACTTC.

This clone turned up a few times. CDR3: CASSLGGRDQPQHF. In nucleotides, the CDR3 is TGTGCCAGCAGCTTAGGGGGCAGGGATCAGCCCCAGCATTTT. This sequence joins TRBV7-9 and TRBJ1-5; D perhaps matches TRBD1 (5 bases). This CDR3 comprises 14 residues. Germline lookup yields CDR1 SEHNR and CDR2 FQNEAQ (reference sequence). Trimming left V 1 base short and J 5 bases short, with 9 bases between. Drawing the rest from reference TRBV7-9 and TRBJ1-5, the complete variable domain is DTGVSQNPRHKITKRGQNVTFRCDPISEHNRLYWYRQTLGQGPEFLTYFQNEAQLEKSRLLSDRFSAERPKGSFSTLEIQRTEQGDSAMYLCASSLGGRDQPQHFGDGTRLSIL.

The rearrangement uses TRBV15 and TRBJ2-3; TRBD1 aligns across 8 bases. Germline assignment: CDR1 LNHNV and CDR2 YYDKDF (reference sequence). The CDR3 runs to 14 residues. Trimming removed 6 bases from V and 3 bases from J; junction bases left unmatched: 5. The CDR3, as DNA: TGTGCCACCAGACGACAGGGGCGAACAGATACGCAGTATTTT. Protein product: CATRRQGRTDTQYF.

This clone has more than one count but fewer than ten. The rearrangement joins TRBV30 to TRBJ2-3; tentatively, D is TRBD1 or TRBD2 (5 bases each). The CDR3 is 14 residues long. Looked up from germline, CDR1 is GTSNPN and CDR2 is SVGIG (reference sequence). V was pared by 5 bases and J by 2 bases, with 14 bases between. The CDR3 DNA follows: TGTGCCTGGGAAACCTTGGGGGACACAGATACGCAGTATTTT. It specifies CAWETLGDTDTQYF.

This clone came up a few times. The rearrangement joins TRBV30 to TRBJ1-6, with D hard to call. Germline V CDR1 and CDR2: GTSNPN, SVGIG (reference sequence). The germline V and J ends were trimmed by 2 bases and 6 bases, with 11 bases remaining between them. The CDR3 spans 14 residues. The DNA of the CDR3 is TGTGCCTGGAGTTCTGTCCTCACTAATTCACCCCTCCACTTT. This translates into CAWSSVLTNSPLHF. The variable domain in full, completed from reference TRBV30 and TRBJ1-6, reads SQTIHQWPATLVQPVGSPLSLECTVEGTSNPNLYWYRQAAGRGLQLLFYSVGIGQISSEVPQNLSASRPQDRQFILSSKKLLLSDSGFYLCAWSSVLTNSPLHFGNGTRLTVT.

This clone was picked up a small number of times. The chain is built from TRBV12-5 and TRBJ2-2; 7 nucleotides match TRBD2. The V segment lost 0 bases and the J segment 6 bases; nucleotides outside the gene matches: 1. CDR1 is LGHNT, CDR2 FRNRAP, per germline. The CDR3 covers 14 residues. The DNA for the CDR3 is TGTGCTAGTGGTTTGGTTCGGGAGGCCGGGGAGCTGTTTTTT. Its protein product is CASGLVREAGELFF.

This clone was recorded a few times. The rearrangement uses TRBV29-1 and TRBJ2-3; the D gene is possibly TRBD2 (5 bases). CDR1 SQVTM and CDR2 ANQGSEA come from the germline V gene. Trimming cost V 2 bases and J 2 bases, with 8 bases left between them. The CDR3 is 13 amino acids. The CDR3 DNA reads TGCAGCGTTGAATCGGAGGCCACAGATACGCAGTATTTT. It encodes CSVESEATDTQYF.

This clone was picked up a small number of times. The chain has TRBV28 and TRBJ1-3; D gene uncertain. Per germline, CDR1 MDHEN and CDR2 SYDVKM. The CDR3 covers 13 residues. V gave up 6 bases and J gave up 3 bases, with 9 bases separating them. The CDR3, as DNA: TGTGCCAGCAGCCAAGGATTTGGAAACACCATATATTTT. Protein: CASSQGFGNTIYF.

The chain couples TRBV14 to TRBJ2-7; D gene uncertain. The V gene's germline CDR1 is SGHDN and CDR2 FVKESK. The CDR3 has 15 residues. With 6 bases removed from V and 2 bases from J, the gap between germline ends came to 17 bases. Written as DNA, the CDR3 is TGTGCCAGCAGTCCAAGTTCAAAGGAAACCTACGAGCAGTACTTC. It is translated as CASSPSSKETYEQYF.

The chain employs TRBV28 and TRBJ2-3; D is possibly TRBD1 (6 bases). V gave up 7 bases and J gave up 5 bases, with 16 bases separating them. Germline V gives CDR1 MDHEN, CDR2 SYDVKM. The CDR3 consists of 14 residues. CDR3 sequence: CASTKQGAGDTQYF. CDR3 coding DNA: TGTGCCAGCACCAAACAGGGAGCTGGAGATACGCAGTATTTT.

This clone was observed a handful of times. This sequence joins TRBV25-1 and TRBJ2-7, with D perhaps TRBD1 (5 bases). V shed 6 bases and J shed 2 bases, with 11 bases lying between them. Germline values: CDR1 MGHDK, CDR2 SYGVNS. The CDR3 runs 13 residues. The DNA for the CDR3 is TGTGCCAGCAGCCCGACAGCTACCTACGAGCAGTACTTC. As protein: CASSPTATYEQYF.